The rows below give T cell receptor beta chains drawn from one sample of a study of cytomegalovirus exposure and HLA in healthy donors. Sequencing was performed with immunoSEQ multiplex PCR; in TCRdb, only in-frame clones are kept and a portion is missing. The sample yields 240,000 or so clones, more than 75% seen once. Sequenced: PBMCs. The origin of the receptors is a woman aged 25 to 39 in good health and CMV-seropositive. The CDR3 runs from the conserved cysteine through the conserved F or W. A D gene is named only where the DNA matches it firmly. The size entry is marked missing in some rows and otherwise reads once, few, many or a size class.

size,J,V,D,DNA,CDR3
.,TRBJ2-2,TRBV7-8,.,TGTGCCAGCAACAATCCGGGAGCCTATCCGACCGGGGAGCTGTTTTTT,CASNNPGAYPTGELFF
.,TRBJ2-3,TRBV25-1,.,TGTGCCAGCAGTGAAATAACAGATACGCAGTATTTT,CASSEITDTQYF
once,TRBJ1-2,TRBV11-3,.,TGTGCCAGCAGCTTAGGCCCGGATGGCTACACCTTC,CASSLGPDGYTF
.,TRBJ2-6,TRBV5-1,.,TGCGCCAGCAGCTTACAGTCTGGGGCCAACGTCCTGACTTTC,CASSLQSGANVLTF
.,TRBJ1-2,TRBV5-4,.,TGTGCCAGCAGCTTGGCGCAGGATGGCTACACCTTC,CASSLAQDGYTF
once,TRBJ2-1,TRBV12-5,TRBD2,TGTGCTAGTGGTTTATGGCTAGCGGGAGTAGGTTCCTACAATGAGCAGTTCTTC,CASGLWLAGVGSYNEQFF
.,TRBJ2-7,TRBV7-2,TRBD2,TGTGCCAGCAGCCCGACGGGGGGTTCGATCTACGAGCAGTACTTC,CASSPTGGSIYEQYF
.,TRBJ2-3,TRBV5-1,TRBD2,TGCGCCAGCAGGAAACTAGCGGGGGTCACAGATACGCAGTATTTT,CASRKLAGVTDTQYF
.,TRBJ2-3,TRBV25-1,TRBD1,TGTGCCAGCAGTAAAACAGGGGGCCCCCCAGATACGCAGTATTTT,CASSKTGGPPDTQYF
.,TRBJ2-7,TRBV5-4,TRBD2,TGTGCCAGCAGGAGCGGGGGATATGTTGGGGAGCAGTACTTC,CASRSGGYVGEQYF
.,TRBJ2-2,TRBV5-1,TRBD2,TGCGCCAGCAGCTTGAGCGGGATGAACACCGGGGAGCTGTTTTTT,CASSLSGMNTGELFF
.,TRBJ2-3,TRBV10-3,.,TGTGCCATCAGTGAGTCGCAGACAGATACGCAGTATTTT,CAISESQTDTQYF
.,TRBJ2-1,TRBV27,.,TGTGCCAGCAGTTTAATTTCAGGCCTCTCCTACAATGAGCAGTTCTTC,CASSLISGLSYNEQFF
.,TRBJ2-4,TRBV6-6,.,TGTGCCAGCAGACCCGACACAGTAGCCAAAAACATTCAGTACTTC,CASRPDTVAKNIQYF
once,TRBJ2-1,TRBV7-9,TRBD2,TGTGCCAGCAGCTCCCGGACTAGCGGGAGTTATAATGAGCAGTTCTTC,CASSSRTSGSYNEQFF
once,TRBJ1-2,TRBV6-6,.,TGTGCCAGCAGTTACCCGGACAGAAACTATGGCTACACCTTC,CASSYPDRNYGYTF
.,TRBJ2-3,TRBV4-1,.,TGCGCCAGCAGCCAACCAGGCACAGATACGCAGTATTTT,CASSQPGTDTQYF
few,TRBJ1-5,TRBV30,.,TGTGCCTGGAGTCAGATCCTTAATCAGCCCCAGCATTTT,CAWSQILNQPQHF
.,TRBJ2-7,TRBV30,TRBD2,TGTGCCTGGAGTTTAGGCGGGAGTTACGAGCAGTACTTC,CAWSLGGSYEQYF
.,TRBJ2-5,TRBV7-8,TRBD1,TGTGCCAGCAGCCTCGGGACAGGGGGAGAGACCCAGTACTTC,CASSLGTGGETQYF
once,TRBJ2-7,TRBV5-1,TRBD2,TGCGCCAGCAGCCCCGGACTAGCGGGTTCCTACGAGCAGTACTTC,CASSPGLAGSYEQYF
.,TRBJ2-3,TRBV7-9,TRBD2,TGTGCCAGCAGCTTAGCGGGGTCTAGCGGGAGTGCAGATACGCAGTATTTT,CASSLAGSSGSADTQYF
.,TRBJ2-1,TRBV27,TRBD1,TGTGCCAGCAGTTTAGGAAGGGGACAGGTATTATTGAATGAGCAGTTCTTC,CASSLGRGQVLLNEQFF
.,TRBJ2-5,TRBV29-1,TRBD2,TGCAGCGTTACTAGCGGGACAGAGACCCAGTACTTC,CSVTSGTETQYF
.,TRBJ2-7,TRBV27,.,TGTGCCAGCAGTGGACAGAGACCGACGTACGAGCAGTACTTC,CASSGQRPTYEQYF
.,TRBJ2-7,TRBV7-9,TRBD2,TGTGCCAGCAGCGGGTCCGGGACTAGAGTTTCCTACGAGCAGTACTTC,CASSGSGTRVSYEQYF
.,TRBJ2-1,TRBV7-3,TRBD2,TGTGCCAGCAGCTTATCGGGGGGGGCTCTTAGCTCCTACAATGAGCAGTTCTTC,CASSLSGGALSSYNEQFF
few,TRBJ2-2,TRBV2,.,TGTGCCAGCCTCCTGAACACCGGGGAGCTGTTTTTT,CASLLNTGELFF
.,TRBJ2-7,TRBV19,TRBD1,TGTGCCACTCGGACGGACAGGGGGTCCCACGAGCAGTACTTC,CATRTDRGSHEQYF
.,TRBJ2-7,TRBV5-1,TRBD2,TGCGCCAGCCGTGGGACTAGCGGGACTTACGAGCAGTACTTC,CASRGTSGTYEQYF
few,TRBJ2-1,TRBV7-2,TRBD2,TGTGCCAGCAGCTTAGCCGGGACTAGCGGACACAATGAGCAGTTCTTC,CASSLAGTSGHNEQFF
.,TRBJ2-3,TRBV9,TRBD2,TGTGCCAGCAGCCATACGACTAGCGGATTCACAGATACGCAGTATTTT,CASSHTTSGFTDTQYF
.,TRBJ2-1,TRBV6-1,.,TGTGCCAGCAGTGCACAATATCAGGCAGGGCTTGGGCAGTTCTTC,CASSAQYQAGLGQFF
.,TRBJ2-2,TRBV30,.,TGTGCCTGGAGTGTGGGGAGCGGGGAGCTGTTTTTT,CAWSVGSGELFF
.,TRBJ2-4,TRBV29-1,TRBD2,TGCAGCGTTGTTCTTGAACTAGCGGAAAACATTCAGTACTTC,CSVVLELAENIQYF
.,TRBJ1-2,TRBV28,.,TGTGCCAGCAGTCGACAGCGTAGTCTCGACGGCTACACCTTC,CASSRQRSLDGYTF
.,TRBJ2-1,TRBV4-1,.,TGCGCCAGCAGCCAAAAAACGACTAGAGTTTATGAGCAGTTCTTC,CASSQKTTRVYEQFF
.,TRBJ2-2,TRBV15,.,TGTGCCACCAGCTTGCAGTACACCGGGGAGCTGTTTTTT,CATSLQYTGELFF
.,TRBJ2-2,TRBV9,.,TGTGCCAGCTCCCCCAAGGTCGGGGAATACACCGGGGAGCTGTTTTTT,CASSPKVGEYTGELFF
.,TRBJ2-1,TRBV29-1,TRBD1,TGCAGCGCTGGGATTAAGGACAGGGGGATTTACAATGAGCAGTTCTTC,CSAGIKDRGIYNEQFF
.,TRBJ2-5,TRBV10-3,.,TGTGCCATCAGTCAGGGGACCGAAGAGACCCAGTACTTC,CAISQGTEETQYF
.,TRBJ2-1,TRBV6-5,TRBD2,TGTGCCAGCAGTTATGGGCGGGAGTCCTATGAGCAGTTCTTC,CASSYGRESYEQFF
.,TRBJ2-7,TRBV6-5,.,TGTGCCAGCAGTGAGATCAGGCAGTCCGGCGAGCAGTACTTC,CASSEIRQSGEQYF
.,TRBJ1-4,TRBV5-4,.,TGTGCCAGCAGCGACACCCCGACAGACAATGAAAAACTGTTTTTT,CASSDTPTDNEKLFF
.,TRBJ2-7,TRBV27,.,TGTGCCAGCAATTACCAGGGGGGAGGCCACGAGCAGTACTTC,CASNYQGGGHEQYF
.,TRBJ1-5,TRBV23-1,.,TGCGCCAGCAGCCTTTCGTGGTACAGGGGCAATCAGCCCCAGCATTTT,CASSLSWYRGNQPQHF
.,TRBJ2-3,TRBV7-6,.,TGTGCCAGCAGCTTATACGCAGGGGTACCCACAGATACGCAGTATTTT,CASSLYAGVPTDTQYF
.,TRBJ1-2,TRBV29-1,.,TGCAGGGAGGGGTATGGCTACACCTTC,CREGYGYTF
few,TRBJ1-2,TRBV6-1,.,TGTGCCAGCATCCCGGCGGGTGGCGGCTACACCTTC,CASIPAGGGYTF
.,TRBJ2-7,TRBV11-2,TRBD2,TGTGCCAGCAGCCGACTAGCGGGCGAGCAGTACTTC,CASSRLAGEQYF
once,TRBJ2-3,TRBV7-8,.,TGTGCCAGCAGCTTACTCGCACAGGGCGCCACAGATACGCAGTATTTT,CASSLLAQGATDTQYF